These T cell receptor beta chains were read from a single sample in a study of T cells expressing NK-cell markers. TCRdb reanalyzed the 5' RACE reads, giving one entry per CDR3 protein sequence and no DNA. The data show roughly 110,000 distinct CDR3 sequences, and the top ten clones hold approximately 17%. The source material was blood T cells: a sorted CD56 or NKG2C T cell subset, CD4+ or CD8+ T cells, or bulk PBMC T cells (not recorded which). The receptors come from a woman aged 18 to 69 in good health. CDR3s include the opening cysteine and the closing phenylalanine or tryptophan.

>TRBV19|16|TRBJ2-1
CASSTSAGRAGNEQFF
>TRBV27|16|TRBJ2-2
CASSPQTLAAPGELFF
>TRBV6-5|15|TRBJ2-5
CASSYRASGQETQYF
>TRBV7-3|12|TRBJ1-5
CASSFSGRRGHF
>TRBV12-3/TRBV12-4|14|TRBJ2-7
CASSLAGSDYEQYF
>TRBV5-1|14|TRBJ2-5
CASSPSLTRETQYF
>TRBV5-1|13|TRBJ1-4
CASRAGNNEKLFF
>TRBV6-2/TRBV6-3|14|TRBJ2-5
CASSNRDYQETQYF
>TRBV15|15|TRBJ2-1
CATRLVTGGKNEQFF
>TRBV10-3|14|TRBJ2-7
CAISTRDTSYEQYF
>TRBV9|14|TRBJ1-1
CASSAGQLNTEAFF
>TRBV28|13|TRBJ2-1
CASRGSVYNEQFF
>TRBV29-1|11|TRBJ2-1
CSVEGHNEQFF
>TRBV28|14|TRBJ2-3
CASSLDSSTDTQYF
>TRBV7-9|16|TRBJ2-3
CASSLQQGASTDTQYF
>TRBV29-1|14|TRBJ1-1
CSVPENREGTEAFF
>TRBV12-3/TRBV12-4|14|TRBJ2-1
CASNGLAVYNEQFF
>TRBV27|13|TRBJ2-7
CASSSGLHYEQYF
>TRBV20-1|13|TRBJ1-4
CSARDLGDEKLFF
>TRBV7-8|13|TRBJ1-5
CASSLGWDQPQHF
>TRBV4-3|16|TRBJ2-1
CASSQGTLSSYNEQFF
>TRBV6-1|15|TRBJ1-2
CASSLDGGLNYGYTF
>TRBV28|15|TRBJ2-1
CASRGHGSSYNEQFF
>TRBV27|17|TRBJ2-2
CASSFGPTESITGELFF
>TRBV12-3/TRBV12-4|16|TRBJ2-3
CASSPRFSSGGDTQYF
>TRBV5-1|14|TRBJ1-5
CASSLFLGGQPQHF
>TRBV4-3|18|TRBJ2-5
CASSLEVGTGGPQETQYF
>TRBV12-3/TRBV12-4|13|TRBJ2-1
CASTISGYNEQFF
>TRBV20-1|14|TRBJ2-3
CSASDTTSTDTQYF
>TRBV29-1|11|TRBJ1-4
CSVEEQEKLFF
>TRBV5-6|14|TRBJ2-7
CASSSGAIDYEQYF
>TRBV6-5|14|TRBJ1-1
CASSYGIGYTEAFF
>TRBV11-2|13|TRBJ2-1
CASFGGGAHEQFF
>TRBV4-3|15|TRBJ1-1
CASSQDHILNTEAFF
>TRBV29-1|11|TRBJ2-5
CSPQDQETQYF
>TRBV29-1|13|TRBJ1-2
CSVAFDSNYGYTF
>TRBV7-9|12|TRBJ2-2
CASSPDTGELFF
>TRBV20-1|15|TRBJ2-2
CSATGTGARTGELFF
>TRBV7-6|15|TRBJ2-2
CASSLLRGGTGELFF
>TRBV4-3|14|TRBJ2-1
CASSHGGPGREQFF
>TRBV4-1|12|TRBJ1-2
CASSQDLDGYTF
>TRBV23-1|11|TRBJ2-2
CASISTGELFF
>TRBV15|15|TRBJ2-1
CATSRDLNPANEQFF
>TRBV12-3/TRBV12-4|12|TRBJ2-3
CASRLPPDTQYF
>TRBV27|13|TRBJ2-2
CASTDWSTGELFF
>TRBV7-2|12|TRBJ2-1
CASSSLDNEQFF
>TRBV9|16|TRBJ2-5
CASSSGGALPGETQYF
>TRBV6-9|14|TRBJ1-6
CASSRDKGNSPLHF
>TRBV7-9|14|TRBJ2-3
CACLGGPLLDTQYF
>TRBV5-4|13|TRBJ2-5
CASSWAGQETQYF
>TRBV6-2/TRBV6-3|13|TRBJ2-7
CASSYWTAYEQYF
>TRBV29-1|15|TRBJ2-5
CSVEERQGPLETQYF
>TRBV6-5|17|TRBJ2-1
CASSYPITSGTYNEQFF
>TRBV27|14|TRBJ1-2
CASTPFGENYGYTF
>TRBV7-9|17|TRBJ2-1
CASSNPGLAGTIDEQFF
>TRBV5-1|15|TRBJ2-7
CASSLSPGQGGEQYF
>TRBV20-1|16|TRBJ2-7
CSVPALADFGTGEQYF
>TRBV30|14|TRBJ1-5
CAWSVASGNQPQHF
>TRBV29-1|12|TRBJ2-1
CSVVSGGNEQFF